Listed below are T cell receptor beta chains from one sample, sequenced in a study of human T cells and chemical hapten exposure. TCRdb recomputed calls from the RACE reads with MiXCR, one row per CDR3 protein. This sample has tens of thousands of distinct CDR3 sequences, with about a tenth found just once. Sequencing used whole blood, obtained in connection with sensitization to the hapten diphenylcyclopropenone (DPC). The receptors originated from a man in his fifties or sixties with alopecia areata. Some clones in this sample may be carry-over from other donors' samples. CDR3s include the opening cysteine and the closing phenylalanine or tryptophan. A D gene is named only where the DNA matches it firmly. Clone size appears in some rows only: once, few, many, or a class for an expanded clone.

v_call,j_call,d_call,clone_size,cdr3_nt,cdr3_aa
TRBV30,TRBJ2-7,.,.,TGTGCCTGGAGTGTGGCCTACGAGCAGTACTTC,CAWSVAYEQYF
TRBV12-3/TRBV12-4,TRBJ1-4,.,.,TGTGCCAGTGTACCGGGCCCGGGGTATGAAAAACTGTTTTTT,CASVPGPGYEKLFF
TRBV2,TRBJ1-2,.,many,TGTGCCAGCAGTGGAGGACGGGTCTTCTATGGCTACACCTTC,CASSGGRVFYGYTF
TRBV28,TRBJ2-5,TRBD2,.,TGTGCCAGCAGTTCCGTCCTAGCGGGAGACCAAGAGACCCAGTACTTC,CASSSVLAGDQETQYF
TRBV6-2/TRBV6-3,TRBJ2-1,.,many,TGTGCCAGCAGTTACTCCCTTGGCAAAGAGACCGTATTC,CASSYSLGKETVF
TRBV6-2/TRBV6-3,TRBJ2-1,TRBD2,many,TGTGCCAGCAGAGCTAGCGGGAGCCACAATGAGCAGTTCTTC,CASRASGSHNEQFF
TRBV29-1,TRBJ2-7,.,.,TGCAGCGTCAACGCCTTCCACGAGCAGTACTTC,CSVNAFHEQYF
TRBV19,TRBJ1-5,.,many,TGTGCCAGTAGTATCGCACAGGGACGCCTCATGCCCCAGCATTTT,CASSIAQGRLMPQHF
TRBV5-1,TRBJ2-3,.,many,TGCGCCAGCAGCTCCACAGGGCTGCCAGATACGCAGTATTTT,CASSSTGLPDTQYF
TRBV4-1,TRBJ2-7,.,few,TGCGCCAGCAGCCAAGGGACAATAGCCTACGAGCAGTACTTC,CASSQGTIAYEQYF
TRBV5-1,TRBJ2-1,TRBD2,many,TGCGCCAGCAGCTCTTCCCCAGCTAGCGGGCTAACCTACAATGAGCAGTTCTTC,CASSSSPASGLTYNEQFF
TRBV28,TRBJ2-1,.,many,TGTGCCAGCATTGGAGGGGTCACCTACAATGAGCAGTTCTTC,CASIGGVTYNEQFF
TRBV11-2,TRBJ2-3,.,many,TGTGCCAGCAGCTTAGACAGAGGAGGAGATACGCAGTATTTT,CASSLDRGGDTQYF
TRBV24-1,TRBJ1-4,.,.,TGTGCCACCAGTGAGCTTCCGACAGAGCAAAATGAAAAACTGTTTTTT,CATSELPTEQNEKLFF
TRBV10-3,TRBJ2-7,.,many,TGTGCCACAACCCAGGGCGGAGACTACGAGCAGTACTTC,CATTQGGDYEQYF
TRBV7-9,TRBJ2-4,.,many,TGTGCCAGCAGCTTGGGGTCCGGGACAAGAGTGAACATTCAGTACTTC,CASSLGSGTRVNIQYF
TRBV7-2,TRBJ2-5,.,.,TGTGCCAGCAGCTTAGTCAGGGGTTCCGAGACCCAGTACTTC,CASSLVRGSETQYF
TRBV5-1,TRBJ1-1,.,.,TGCGCCAGCAGTTTTAATGGGGACACTGAAGCTTTCTTT,CASSFNGDTEAFF
TRBV20-1,TRBJ2-3,.,.,TGCAGTGCTAGAGTGGGGAAAGGAGGGGGTACGCAGTATTTT,CSARVGKGGGTQYF
TRBV20-1,TRBJ1-5,.,many,TGCAGTGCCAAGGTGGGAGACCAGCCCCAGCATTTT,CSAKVGDQPQHF
TRBV6-5,TRBJ2-4,.,few,TGTGCCAGCAGTTACTCGAGAGTAGCCAAAAACATTCAGTACTTC,CASSYSRVAKNIQYF
TRBV7-8,TRBJ2-5,TRBD1,few,TGTGCCAGCAGCTTCATAGCGCCGACAGGGAGAGAGACCCAGTACTTC,CASSFIAPTGRETQYF
TRBV5-5,TRBJ2-2,.,few,TGTGCCAGCAGCTTGGCCGCGACTGTGGGCACCGGGGAGCTGTTTTTT,CASSLAATVGTGELFF
TRBV2,TRBJ2-1,TRBD2,many,TGTGCCAGCATCCGTACTAGCGGAGGGAACAATGAGCAGTTCTTC,CASIRTSGGNNEQFF
TRBV28,TRBJ2-1,.,.,TGTGCCAGCAGTTTATCAACGGGCCTTGCCTACAATGAGCAGTTCTTC,CASSLSTGLAYNEQFF
TRBV7-2,TRBJ2-3,TRBD1,.,TGTGCCAGCAGCGCCTGGGGACAGGGCACAGATACGCAGTATTTT,CASSAWGQGTDTQYF
TRBV20-1,TRBJ2-2,.,many,TGCAGCCCAGAGCGGGCGGACACCGGGGAGCTGTTTTTT,CSPERADTGELFF
TRBV20-1,TRBJ2-1,TRBD2,many,TGCAGTGCTAGGACGGCTAGCGGGTACTACAATGAGCAGTTCTTC,CSARTASGYYNEQFF
TRBV11-3,TRBJ2-4,TRBD1,.,TGTGCCAGCAGCTTGGGACAGGCCGGATCCATTCAGTACTTC,CASSLGQAGSIQYF
TRBV12-3/TRBV12-4,TRBJ2-5,.,many,TGTGCCAGCACGTATGCGGGGCGCCAAGAGACCCAGTACTTC,CASTYAGRQETQYF
TRBV6-2/TRBV6-3,TRBJ2-3,.,.,TGTGCCAGCAGCTCCCGGGACCCCAGCACAGATACGCAGTATTTT,CASSSRDPSTDTQYF
TRBV29-1,TRBJ1-2,.,many,TGCAGCGTTGAACCCCGTCAGGGTCTTGGCTACACCTTC,CSVEPRQGLGYTF
TRBV13,TRBJ1-1,TRBD1,many,TGTGCCAGCAGTGGGACAGCTATGAACACTGAAGCTTTCTTT,CASSGTAMNTEAFF